This TCR beta chain came from a study of T cell responses to AZD1222 COVID-19 vaccine. Study-level findings and limits: Recipients of two AZD1222 doses showed rising Spike-specific TCR breadth and depth. It should be noted that donors were predominantly white British and more often female, and clonal diversity was possibly underestimated. Reports say nearly half of spike-specific TCRs go after unmutated variant regions.

Germline values: CDR1 SGHTA, CDR2 FQGNSA. V gave up 1 base and J gave up 0 bases, with 4 bases separating them. This CDR3 is built from 14 residues. The assay was immunoSEQ multiplex PCR, and TCRdb's table has in-frame clones only and misses some. The sample gives about 120,000 clones, just under 95% of which show up once; more than 2.5% is in the top ten. To note about this clone: Antigen: not known.

The genes are TRBV7-2 and TRBJ1-5; no clear D gene. This sample comprised peripheral blood, obtained on day 0 of AZD1222 vaccination. This TCR was sampled from an adult in good health. The CDR3 sequence: CASSLEGSNQPQHF. CDR3 DNA: TGTGCCAGCAGCTTAGAAGGTAGCAATCAGCCCCAGCATTTT.